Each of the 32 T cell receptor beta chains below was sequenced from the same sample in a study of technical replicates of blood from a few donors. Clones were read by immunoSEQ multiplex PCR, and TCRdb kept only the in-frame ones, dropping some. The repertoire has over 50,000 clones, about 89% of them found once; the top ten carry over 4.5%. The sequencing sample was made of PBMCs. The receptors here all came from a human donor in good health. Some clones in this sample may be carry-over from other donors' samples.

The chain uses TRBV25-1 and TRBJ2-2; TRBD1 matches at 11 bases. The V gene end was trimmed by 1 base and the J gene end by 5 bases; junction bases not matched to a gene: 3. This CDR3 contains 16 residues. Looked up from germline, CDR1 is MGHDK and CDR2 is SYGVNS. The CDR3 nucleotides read TGTGCCAGCAGTGAATGGGGGACAGGGGGGACCGGGGAGCTGTTTTTT. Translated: CASSEWGTGGTGELFF.

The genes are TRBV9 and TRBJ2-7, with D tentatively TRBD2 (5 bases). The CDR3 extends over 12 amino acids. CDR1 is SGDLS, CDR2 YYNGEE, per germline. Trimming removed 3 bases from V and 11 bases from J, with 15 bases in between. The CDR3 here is CASSEADDPKYF. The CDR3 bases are TGTGCCAGCAGCGAAGCGGACGACCCAAAGTACTTC.

The CDR3 nucleotides are TGTGCCAGCAGCGTAGGAGGGGGGGCCCCATGGGCCCAGTACTTC. Residues: CASSVGGGAPWAQYF. The rearrangement links TRBV9 to TRBJ2-5; the D gene is possibly TRBD2 (7 bases). CDR1 is SGDLS and CDR2 is YYNGEE in the germline V gene. Trimming removed 0 bases from V and 9 bases from J, with 18 bases in between. The CDR3 has 15 residues.

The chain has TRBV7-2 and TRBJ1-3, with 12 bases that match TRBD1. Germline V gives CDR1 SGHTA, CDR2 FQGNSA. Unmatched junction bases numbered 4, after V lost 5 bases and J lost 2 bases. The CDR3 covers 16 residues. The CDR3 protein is CASSRDRGQTGNTIYF. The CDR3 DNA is TGTGCCAGCAGCAGGGACAGGGGGCAGACTGGAAACACCATATATTTT.

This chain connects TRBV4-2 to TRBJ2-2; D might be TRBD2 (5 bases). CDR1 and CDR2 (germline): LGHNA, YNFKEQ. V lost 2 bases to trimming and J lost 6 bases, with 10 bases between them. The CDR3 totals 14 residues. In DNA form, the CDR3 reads TGTGCCAGCAGCCAATCACCGGGGTCCGGGGAGCTGTTTTTT. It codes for CASSQSPGSGELFF.

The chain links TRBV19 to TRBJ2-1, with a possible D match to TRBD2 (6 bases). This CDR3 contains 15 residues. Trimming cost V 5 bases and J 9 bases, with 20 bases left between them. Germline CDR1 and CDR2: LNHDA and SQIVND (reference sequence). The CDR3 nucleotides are TGTGCCAGTAGTCGGTGGGGGGTTGATCTGGGTGAGCAGTTCTTC. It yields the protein CASSRWGVDLGEQFF. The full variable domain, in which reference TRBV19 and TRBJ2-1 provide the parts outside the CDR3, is DGGITQSPKYLFRKEGQNVTLSCEQNLNHDAMYWYRQDPGQGLRLIYYSQIVNDFQKGDIAEGYSVSREKKESFPLTVTSAQKNPTAFYLCASSRWGVDLGEQFFGPGTRLTVL.

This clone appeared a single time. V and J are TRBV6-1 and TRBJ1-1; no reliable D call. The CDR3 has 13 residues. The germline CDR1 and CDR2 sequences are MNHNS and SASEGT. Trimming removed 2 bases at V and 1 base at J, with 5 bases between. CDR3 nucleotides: TGTGCCAGCAGTGAACCGGGGAACACTGAAGCTTTCTTT. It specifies CASSEPGNTEAFF.

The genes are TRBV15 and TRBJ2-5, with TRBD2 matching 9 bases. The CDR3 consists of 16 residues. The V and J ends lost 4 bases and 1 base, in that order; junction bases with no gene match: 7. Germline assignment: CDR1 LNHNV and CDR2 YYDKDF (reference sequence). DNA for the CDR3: TGTGCCACCAGCACATTAGCGGGAGACCCCCAAGAGACCCAGTACTTC. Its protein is CATSTLAGDPQETQYF.

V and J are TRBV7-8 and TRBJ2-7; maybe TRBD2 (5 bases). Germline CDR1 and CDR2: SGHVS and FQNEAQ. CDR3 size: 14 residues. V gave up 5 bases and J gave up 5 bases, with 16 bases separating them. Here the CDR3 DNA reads TGTGCCAGCAGCCAAATCGGGGAGATCCACGAGCAGTACTTC. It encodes CASSQIGEIHEQYF.

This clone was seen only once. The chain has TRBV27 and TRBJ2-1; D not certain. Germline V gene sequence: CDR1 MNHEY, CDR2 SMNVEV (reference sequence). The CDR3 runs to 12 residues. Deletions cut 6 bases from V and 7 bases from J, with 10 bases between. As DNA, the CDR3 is TGTGCCAGCAGCCCCGGGTGGAATGAGCAGTTCTTC. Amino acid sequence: CASSPGWNEQFF.

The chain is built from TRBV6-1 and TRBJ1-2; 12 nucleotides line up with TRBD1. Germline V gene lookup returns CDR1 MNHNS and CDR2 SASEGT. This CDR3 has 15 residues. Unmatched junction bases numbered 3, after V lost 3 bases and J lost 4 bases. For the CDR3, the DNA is TGTGCCAGCAGTGACCAGGGACAGGGGGCCTATGGCTACACCTTC. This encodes CASSDQGQGAYGYTF.

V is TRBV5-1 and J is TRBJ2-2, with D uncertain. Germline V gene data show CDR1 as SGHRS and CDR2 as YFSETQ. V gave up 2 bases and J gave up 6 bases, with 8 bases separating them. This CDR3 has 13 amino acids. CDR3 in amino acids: CASSLGDSGELFF. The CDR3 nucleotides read TGCGCCAGCAGCTTAGGAGACTCCGGGGAGCTGTTTTTT.

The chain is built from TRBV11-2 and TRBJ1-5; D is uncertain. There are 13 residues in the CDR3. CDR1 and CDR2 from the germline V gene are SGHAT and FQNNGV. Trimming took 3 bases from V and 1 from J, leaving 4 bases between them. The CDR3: CASSFTSNQPQHF. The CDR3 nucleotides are TGTGCCAGCAGCTTTACAAGCAATCAGCCCCAGCATTTT.

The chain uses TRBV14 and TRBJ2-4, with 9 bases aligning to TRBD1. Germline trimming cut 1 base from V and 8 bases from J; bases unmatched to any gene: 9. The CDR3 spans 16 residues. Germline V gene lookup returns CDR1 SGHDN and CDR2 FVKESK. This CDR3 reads CASSQGRDRALDIQYF. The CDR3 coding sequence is TGTGCCAGCAGCCAAGGGCGGGACAGGGCATTGGACATTCAGTACTTC.

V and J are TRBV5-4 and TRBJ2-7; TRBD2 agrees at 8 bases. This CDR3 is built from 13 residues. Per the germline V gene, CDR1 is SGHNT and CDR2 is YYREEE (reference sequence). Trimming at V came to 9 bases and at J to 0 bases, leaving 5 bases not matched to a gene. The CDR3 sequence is CATRGGNSYEQYF. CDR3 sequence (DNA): TGTGCCACTCGGGGGGGGAACTCCTACGAGCAGTACTTC. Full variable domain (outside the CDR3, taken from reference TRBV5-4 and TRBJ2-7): ETGVTQSPTHLIKTRGQQVTLRCSSQSGHNTVSWYQQALGQGPQFIFQYYREEENGRGNFPPRFSGLQFPNYSSELNVNALELDDSALYLCATRGGNSYEQYFGPGTRLTVT.

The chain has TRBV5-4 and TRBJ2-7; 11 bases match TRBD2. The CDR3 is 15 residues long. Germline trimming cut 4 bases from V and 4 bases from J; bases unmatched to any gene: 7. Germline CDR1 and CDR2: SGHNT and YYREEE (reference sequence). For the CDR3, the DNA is TGTGCCAGCAGCCAAGATACTAGCGGGAGTTACGAGCAGTACTTC. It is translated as CASSQDTSGSYEQYF.

The CDR3 protein is CSVGRRGSSYNEQFF. Here the CDR3 DNA reads TGCAGCGTTGGACGACGGGGTAGCTCCTACAATGAGCAGTTCTTC. This chain links TRBV29-1 with TRBJ2-1, with D perhaps matching TRBD2 (5 bases). In germline, CDR1 is SQVTM, CDR2 ANQGSEA. The CDR3 totals 15 residues. Between the trimmed V and J ends, which lost 4 bases and 0 bases, there was a span of 13 bases.

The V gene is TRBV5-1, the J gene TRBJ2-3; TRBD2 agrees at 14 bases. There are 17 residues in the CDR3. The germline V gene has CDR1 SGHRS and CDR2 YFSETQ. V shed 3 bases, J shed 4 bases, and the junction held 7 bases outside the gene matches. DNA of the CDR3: TGCGCCAGCAGCTCAAGGACTAGCGGGAGGAACGCAGATACGCAGTATTTT. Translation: CASSSRTSGRNADTQYF.

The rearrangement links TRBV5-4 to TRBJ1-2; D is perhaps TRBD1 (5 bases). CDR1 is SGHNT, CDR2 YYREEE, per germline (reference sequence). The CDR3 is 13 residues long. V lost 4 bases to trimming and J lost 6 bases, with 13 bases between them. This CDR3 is CASSLWGGNGYTF. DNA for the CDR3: TGTGCCAGCAGCCTATGGGGGGGGAATGGCTACACCTTC.

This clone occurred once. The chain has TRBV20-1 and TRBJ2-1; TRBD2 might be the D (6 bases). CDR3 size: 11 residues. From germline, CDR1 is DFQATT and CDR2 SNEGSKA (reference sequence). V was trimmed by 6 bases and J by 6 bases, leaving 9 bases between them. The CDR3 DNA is TGCAGTGCAATGACTAGCAATGAGCAGTTCTTC. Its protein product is CSAMTSNEQFF.

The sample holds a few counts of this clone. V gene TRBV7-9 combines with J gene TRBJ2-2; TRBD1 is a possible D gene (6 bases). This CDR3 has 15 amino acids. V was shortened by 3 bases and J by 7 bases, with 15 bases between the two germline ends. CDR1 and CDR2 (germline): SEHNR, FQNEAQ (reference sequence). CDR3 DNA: TGTGCCAGCAGCTTCTTGGAAGGGGGAGTCGGGGAGCTGTTTTTT. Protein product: CASSFLEGGVGELFF.

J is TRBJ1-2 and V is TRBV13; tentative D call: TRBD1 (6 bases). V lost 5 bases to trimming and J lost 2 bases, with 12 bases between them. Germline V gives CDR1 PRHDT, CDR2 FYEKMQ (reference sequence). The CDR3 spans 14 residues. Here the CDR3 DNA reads TGTGCCAGCAGCGAGGGGGGGACAAACTATGGCTACACCTTC. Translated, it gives CASSEGGTNYGYTF.

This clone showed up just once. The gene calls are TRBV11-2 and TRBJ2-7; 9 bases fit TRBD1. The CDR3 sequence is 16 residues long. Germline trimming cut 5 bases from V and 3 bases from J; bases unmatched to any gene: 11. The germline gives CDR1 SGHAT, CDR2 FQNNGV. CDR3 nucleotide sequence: TGTGCCAGCAGCCCCATCTCCGGGACAGGGAGCTACGAGCAGTACTTC. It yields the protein CASSPISGTGSYEQYF. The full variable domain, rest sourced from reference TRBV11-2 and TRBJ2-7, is EAGVAQSPRYKIIEKRQSVAFWCNPISGHATLYWYQQILGQGPKLLIQFQNNGVVDDSQLPKDRFSAERLKGVDSTLKIQPAKLEDSAVYLCASSPISGTGSYEQYFGPGTRLTVT.

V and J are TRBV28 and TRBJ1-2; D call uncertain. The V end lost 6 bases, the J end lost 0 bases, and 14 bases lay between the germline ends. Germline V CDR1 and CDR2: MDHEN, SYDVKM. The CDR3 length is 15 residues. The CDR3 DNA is TGTGCCAGCAGCTTCCCCTTAGGAGCTAACTATGGCTACACCTTC. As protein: CASSFPLGANYGYTF.

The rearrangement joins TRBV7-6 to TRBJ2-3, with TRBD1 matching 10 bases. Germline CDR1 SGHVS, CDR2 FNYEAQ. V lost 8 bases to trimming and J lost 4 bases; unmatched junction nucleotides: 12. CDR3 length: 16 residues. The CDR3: CASQRQPGTGADTQYF. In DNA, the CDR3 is TGTGCCAGCCAACGCCAACCCGGGACAGGGGCAGATACGCAGTATTTT.

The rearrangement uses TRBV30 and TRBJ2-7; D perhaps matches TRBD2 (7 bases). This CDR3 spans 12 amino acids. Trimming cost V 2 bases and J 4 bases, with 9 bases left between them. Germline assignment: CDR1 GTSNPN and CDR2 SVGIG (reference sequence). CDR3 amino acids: CAWSRGAYEQYF. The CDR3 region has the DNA TGTGCCTGGAGTCGGGGGGCTTACGAGCAGTACTTC.

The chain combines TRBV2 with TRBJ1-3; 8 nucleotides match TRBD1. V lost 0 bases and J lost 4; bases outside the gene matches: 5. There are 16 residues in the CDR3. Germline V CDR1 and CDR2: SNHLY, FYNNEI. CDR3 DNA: TGTGCCAGCAGTGAAGCCCGGACAGGGTACGGAAACACCATATATTTT. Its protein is CASSEARTGYGNTIYF. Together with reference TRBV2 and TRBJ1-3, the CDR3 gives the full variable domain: EPEVTQTPSHQVTQMGQEVILRCVPISNHLYFYWYRQILGQKVEFLVSFYNNEISEKSEIFDDQFSVERPDGSNFTLKIRSTKLEDSAMYFCASSEARTGYGNTIYFGEGSWLTVV.

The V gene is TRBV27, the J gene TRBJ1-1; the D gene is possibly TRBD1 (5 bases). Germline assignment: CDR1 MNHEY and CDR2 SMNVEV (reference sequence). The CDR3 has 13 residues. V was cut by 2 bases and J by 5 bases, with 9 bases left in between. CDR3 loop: CASSLAGGTEAFF. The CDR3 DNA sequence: TGTGCCAGCAGTTTAGCCGGGGGAACTGAAGCTTTCTTT.

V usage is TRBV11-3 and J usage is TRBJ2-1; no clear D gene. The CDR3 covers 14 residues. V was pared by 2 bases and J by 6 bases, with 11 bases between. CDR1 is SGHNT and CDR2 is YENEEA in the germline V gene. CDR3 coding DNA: TGTGCCAGCAGCTTAAATAACCCCGGCAATGAGCAGTTCTTC. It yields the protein CASSLNNPGNEQFF.

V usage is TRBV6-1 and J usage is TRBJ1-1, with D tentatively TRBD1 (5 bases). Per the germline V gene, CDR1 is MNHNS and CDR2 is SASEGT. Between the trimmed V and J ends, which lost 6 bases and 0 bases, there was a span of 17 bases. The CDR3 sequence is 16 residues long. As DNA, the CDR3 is TGTGCCAGCAGCGAATATGCGACAGAGTTGAACACTGAAGCTTTCTTT. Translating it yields CASSEYATELNTEAFF.

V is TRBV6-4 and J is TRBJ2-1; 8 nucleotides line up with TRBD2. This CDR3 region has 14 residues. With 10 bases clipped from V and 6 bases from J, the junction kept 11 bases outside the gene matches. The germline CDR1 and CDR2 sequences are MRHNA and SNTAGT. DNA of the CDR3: TGTGCCACCCGTTTACGGGAGGGCATCAATGAGCAGTTCTTC. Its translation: CATRLREGINEQFF.

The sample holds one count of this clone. CDR3 in amino acids: CASSLAGRSSNQPQHF. CDR3 DNA: TGTGCCAGCAGCTTAGCTGGCCGGAGTAGCAATCAGCCCCAGCATTTT. The rearrangement links TRBV7-6 to TRBJ1-5; D is unclear. CDR3 length equals 16 residues. The V gene's germline CDR1 is SGHVS and CDR2 FNYEAQ. V was clipped by 0 bases and J by 0 bases, with 9 bases between them. Full variable domain (outside the CDR3, taken from reference TRBV7-6 and TRBJ1-5): GAGVSQSPRYKVTKRGQDVALRCDPISGHVSLYWYRQALGQGPEFLTYFNYEAQQDKSGLPNDRFSAERPEGSISTLTIQRTEQRDSAMYRCASSLAGRSSNQPQHFGDGTRLSIL.